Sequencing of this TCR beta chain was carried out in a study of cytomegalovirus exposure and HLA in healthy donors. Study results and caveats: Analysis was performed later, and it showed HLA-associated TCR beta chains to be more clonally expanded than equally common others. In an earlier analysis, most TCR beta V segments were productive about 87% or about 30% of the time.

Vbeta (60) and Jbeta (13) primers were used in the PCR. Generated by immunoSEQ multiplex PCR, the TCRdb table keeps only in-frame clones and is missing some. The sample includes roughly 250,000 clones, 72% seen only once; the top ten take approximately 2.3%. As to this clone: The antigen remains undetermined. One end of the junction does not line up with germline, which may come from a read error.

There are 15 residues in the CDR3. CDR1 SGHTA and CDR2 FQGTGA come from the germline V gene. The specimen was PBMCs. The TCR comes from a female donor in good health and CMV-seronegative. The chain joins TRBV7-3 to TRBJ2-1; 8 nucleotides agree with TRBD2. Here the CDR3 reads CASSLTSGLQDEQFF. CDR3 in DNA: TGTGCCAGCAGCCTAACTAGCGGACTCCAGGATGAGCAGTTCTTC.